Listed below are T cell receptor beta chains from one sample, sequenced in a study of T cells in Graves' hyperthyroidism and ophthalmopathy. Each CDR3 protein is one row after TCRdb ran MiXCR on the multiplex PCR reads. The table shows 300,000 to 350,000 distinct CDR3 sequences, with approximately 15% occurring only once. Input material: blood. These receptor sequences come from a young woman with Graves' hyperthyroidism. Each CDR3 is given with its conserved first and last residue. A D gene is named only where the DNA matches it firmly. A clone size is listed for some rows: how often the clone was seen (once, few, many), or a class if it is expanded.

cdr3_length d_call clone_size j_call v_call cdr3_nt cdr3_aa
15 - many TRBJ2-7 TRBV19 TGTGCCAGTAGTACCGGGGGACACAATCTCTACGAGCAGTACTTC CASSTGGHNLYEQYF
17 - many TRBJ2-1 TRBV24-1 TGTGCCACCAGTGACAAAAAATTAGGTAGCTCCTACAATGAGCAGTTCTTC CATSDKKLGSSYNEQFF
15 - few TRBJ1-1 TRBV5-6 TGTGCCAGCAGCTTGGCCGGACAGCCGAACACTGAAGCTTTCTTT CASSLAGQPNTEAFF
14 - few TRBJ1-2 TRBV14 TGTGCCAGCAGCCATGTTGGGGTTAACTATGGCTACACCTTC CASSHVGVNYGYTF
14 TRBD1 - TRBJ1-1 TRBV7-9 TGTGCCTTGGACAGGGAAGGCGGGGACACTGAAGCTTTCTTT CALDREGGDTEAFF
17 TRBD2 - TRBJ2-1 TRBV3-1 TGTGCCAGCAGCCAAAACTTAGCGGGAGGACTAAACAATGAGCAGTTCTTC CASSQNLAGGLNNEQFF
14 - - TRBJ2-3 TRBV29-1 TGCAGCGTTGAAGATACAGGAGTCACAGATACGCAGTATTTT CSVEDTGVTDTQYF
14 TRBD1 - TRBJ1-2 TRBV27 TGTGCCAGCAGTTCCTGGGACAGGGAGTATGGCTACACCTTC CASSSWDREYGYTF
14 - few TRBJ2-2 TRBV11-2 TGTGCCAGCAGCTTAGGCGGGCTTGGTCGGGAGCTGTTTTTT CASSLGGLGRELFF
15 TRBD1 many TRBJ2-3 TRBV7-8 TGTGCCAGCAGCCCGGGGACAGGGGCGACAGATACGCAGTATTTT CASSPGTGATDTQYF
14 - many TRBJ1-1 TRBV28 TGTGCCAGCAGTCCGAGAGGGGCGGACACTGAAGCTTTCTTT CASSPRGADTEAFF
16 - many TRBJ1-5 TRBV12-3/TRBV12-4 TGTGCCAGCATCCGGGGAGGGTTGAGAAGCAATCAGCCCCAGCATTTT CASIRGGLRSNQPQHF
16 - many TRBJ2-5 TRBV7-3 TGTGCCAGCAGCCCGTCCGGGATCCCTGCGGGAGAGACCCAGTACTTC CASSPSGIPAGETQYF
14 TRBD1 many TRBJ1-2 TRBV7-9 TGTGCCAGCAGCTTACCCCAGGGGGCTGGTGGCTACACCTTC CASSLPQGAGGYTF
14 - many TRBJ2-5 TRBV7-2 TGTGCCAGCAGCTTAGCGTTCGGGGGAAAGACCCAGTACTTC CASSLAFGGKTQYF
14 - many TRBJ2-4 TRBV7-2 TGTGCCAGCAGCTTTAAGGGGGCCAAAAACATTCAGTACTTC CASSFKGAKNIQYF
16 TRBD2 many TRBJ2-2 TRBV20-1 TGCAGTGCTAGCTTGGGGGGGACTCGACGGGCCGGGGAGCTGTTTTTT CSASLGGTRRAGELFF
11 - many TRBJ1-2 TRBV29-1 TGCAGCGTTGAAACTGGCTCCCGCTACACCTTC CSVETGSRYTF
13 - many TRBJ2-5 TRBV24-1 TGTGCCACCAGTGACCCAGACCTGGAGACCCAGTACTTC CATSDPDLETQYF
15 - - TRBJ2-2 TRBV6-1 TGTGTCAGCACCCGGGACGGCATGAACACCGGGGAGCTGTTTTTT CVSTRDGMNTGELFF
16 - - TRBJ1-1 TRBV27 TGTGCCAGCAGTTTCGGGGAATTGGGGGGAATCACTGAAGCTTTCTTT CASSFGELGGITEAFF
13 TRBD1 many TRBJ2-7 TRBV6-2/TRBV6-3 TGTGCCAGCAGTCTGTCGGGACAGGGAGAGCAGTACTTC CASSLSGQGEQYF
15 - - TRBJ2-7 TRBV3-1 TGTGCCAGCAGCCAGATATCGGACAGCACCTACGAGCAGTACTTC CASSQISDSTYEQYF
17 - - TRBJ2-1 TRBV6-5 TGTGCCAGCAGTTCCTACACTGCTGGTGGGGCCGACAATGAGCAGTTCTTC CASSSYTAGGADNEQFF
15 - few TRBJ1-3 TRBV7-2 TGTGCCAGCAGCTACCTCCGGGGTGGTGGAAACACCATATATTTT CASSYLRGGGNTIYF
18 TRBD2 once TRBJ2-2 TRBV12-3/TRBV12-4 TGTGCCAGCAGTTTCGGGGGGGATCTCCTCGTAAACACCGGGGAGCTGTTTTTT CASSFGGDLLVNTGELFF
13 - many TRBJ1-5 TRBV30 TGTGCCTGGAGTGGACGGCGCGATCAGCCCCAGCATTTT CAWSGRRDQPQHF
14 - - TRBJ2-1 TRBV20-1 TGCAGTGCCGGGCGGGCAGCTTCCTACAATGAGCAGTTCTTC CSAGRAASYNEQFF
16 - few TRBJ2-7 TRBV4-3 TGCGCCAGCAGCCAAGGCGGAGGGATACGCTCCTACGAGCAGTACTTC CASSQGGGIRSYEQYF
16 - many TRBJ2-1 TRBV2 TGTGCCAGCAGTGAAGCGCGACTAGTTATAGGAAATGAGCAGTTCTTC CASSEARLVIGNEQFF
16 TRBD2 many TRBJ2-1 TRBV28 TGTGCCAGCAGTACGGGACTAGCGGGGGCCTACAATGAGCAGTTCTTC CASSTGLAGAYNEQFF
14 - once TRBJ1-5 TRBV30 TGTGCCTGGGGACCGGGCCCCCGGGGTCAGCCCCAGCATTTT CAWGPGPRGQPQHF
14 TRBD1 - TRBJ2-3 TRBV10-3 TGTGCCATCAGCGGACAGGGTGTTACAGATACGCAGTATTTT CAISGQGVTDTQYF
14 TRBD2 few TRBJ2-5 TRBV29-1 TGCAGCGTTGAATATCTAGCGGACCAAGAGACCCAGTACTTC CSVEYLADQETQYF
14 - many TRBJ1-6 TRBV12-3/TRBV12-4 TGTGCCAGCAGTTTAGGGGGCCTTGATTCACCCCTCCACTTT CASSLGGLDSPLHF
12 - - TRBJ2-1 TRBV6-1 TGTGCCAGCATGGGCACAGACAATGAGCAGTTCTTC CASMGTDNEQFF
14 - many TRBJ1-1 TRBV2 TGTGCCAGCAGTGAAGGTCGGTTGAACACTGAAGCTTTCTTT CASSEGRLNTEAFF
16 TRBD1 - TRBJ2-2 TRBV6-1 TGTGCCAGCAGACACGGTGGGACAGGTCGGAGCGGGGAGCTGTTTTTT CASRHGGTGRSGELFF
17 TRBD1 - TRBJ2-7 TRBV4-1 TGCGCCAGCAGCCAAGATTCCGTAGGACAGGGAACCTACGAGCAGTACTTC CASSQDSVGQGTYEQYF
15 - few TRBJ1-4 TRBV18 TGTGCCAGCTCACCATTCTCATCGGGGGTCGAAAAACTGTTTTTT CASSPFSSGVEKLFF
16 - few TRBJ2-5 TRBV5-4 TGTGCCAGCAGCCCGCGCGGTGGCCCTGGGGGAGAGACCCAGTACTTC CASSPRGGPGGETQYF
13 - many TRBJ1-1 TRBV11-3 TGTGCCAGCAGCGAGCGGGGGGCCGCTGAAGCTTTCTTT CASSERGAAEAFF
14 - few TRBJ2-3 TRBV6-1 TGTGCCAGCACCAGATTGGGGGCGTCAGATACGCAGTATTTT CASTRLGASDTQYF
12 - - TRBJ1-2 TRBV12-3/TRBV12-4 TGTGCCAGCAGTTTGGGGGGCCTCGGCTACACCTTC CASSLGGLGYTF
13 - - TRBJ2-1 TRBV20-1 TGCAGTGCTCTACGACTAGGTTTCGGTGAGCAGTTCTTC CSALRLGFGEQFF
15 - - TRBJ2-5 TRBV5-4 TGTGCCAGCAGCTTGGCCGGGGCTAGTTCCGAGACCCAGTACTTC CASSLAGASSETQYF
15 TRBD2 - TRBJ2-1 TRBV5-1 TGCGCCAGCAGCTTAGCGGGGGGGGAATACAATGAGCAGTTCTTC CASSLAGGEYNEQFF
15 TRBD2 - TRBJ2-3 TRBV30 TGTGCCTGGAGTCGGAGTAGCGGGCGACAGGATACGCAGTATTTT CAWSRSSGRQDTQYF
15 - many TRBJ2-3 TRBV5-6 TGTGCCAGCAGCCAAGACAGGATGGGCACAGATACGCAGTATTTT CASSQDRMGTDTQYF
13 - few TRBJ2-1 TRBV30 TGTGCCTGGACCCTGTTAGCCCGAGGTGAGCAGTTCTTC CAWTLLARGEQFF
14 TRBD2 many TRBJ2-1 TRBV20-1 TGCAGTGCTACTTCTAGCGGGAGGGCCAATGAGCAGTTCTTC CSATSSGRANEQFF
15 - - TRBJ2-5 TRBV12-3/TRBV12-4 TGTGCCAGCAGTTTAGTGGGTTGGCAGAGAGAGACCCAGTACTTC CASSLVGWQRETQYF
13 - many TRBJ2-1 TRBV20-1 TGCAGTGCTACGCCGGGCCGAGACAATGAGCAGTTCTTC CSATPGRDNEQFF
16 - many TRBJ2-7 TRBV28 TGTGCCAGCAGTTTCCTGGGGGGAGGGGGCATAACCGAGCAGTACTTC CASSFLGGGGITEQYF
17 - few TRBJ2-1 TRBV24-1 TGTGCCACCAGTGATTCCCGGGGCTCTAGCTCCTACAATGAGCAGTTCTTC CATSDSRGSSSYNEQFF
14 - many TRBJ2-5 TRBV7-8 TGTGCCAGCAGCTCAAGAGGGTCGGGCGAGACCCAGTACTTC CASSSRGSGETQYF
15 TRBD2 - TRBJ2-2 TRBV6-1 TGTGCCAGCGGAGTGAGACTAGCGGGAGTCGGGGAGCTGTTTTTT CASGVRLAGVGELFF
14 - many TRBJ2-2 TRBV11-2 TGTGCCAGCAGCTTAAACGGCGGCGACATGGAGCTGTTTTTT CASSLNGGDMELFF
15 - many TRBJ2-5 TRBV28 TGTGCCAGCAGTAATCCACCCGGGAATCAAGAGACCCAGTACTTC CASSNPPGNQETQYF
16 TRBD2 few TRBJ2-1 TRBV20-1 TGCAGTGCTAGGATCACCACTAGCCCGGGGGGGGGGGAGCAGTTCTTC CSARITTSPGGGEQFF